Sequencing of this T cell receptor (beta chain) was carried out in a study of response to subunit inactivated influenza vaccine. Study-level results: Authors suggested each seasonal influenza vaccination recruits few new T cells.

The CDR3 spans 15 residues. Trimming cost V 7 bases and J 0 bases, with 13 bases left between them. This clonotype was seen at least ten times. Its specificity is not known. A single record per CDR3 protein comes from TCRdb applying MiXCR to the RT-PCR reads. Counted here are approximately 310,000 distinct CDR3 sequences, 20% to 25% occurring once; the ten biggest clones make up around 9.6%. This chain joins TRBV12-3 or TRBV12-4 and TRBJ1-3, with D possibly TRBD1 on 6 matching bases. This clonotype originated in a man in his fifties or sixties who received an inactivated influenza vaccine. The sequencing here drew on PBMCs from blood, taken approximately 20 months after vaccination. The CDR3 is CASTKTGTSGNTIYF. In DNA form, the CDR3 reads TGTGCCAGCACTAAAACAGGGACCTCTGGAAACACCATATATTTT.